This T cell receptor beta chain was identified in a study of immune heterogeneity within non-small cell lung tumors. At 550 to 600 ng per sample, bulk tumor genomic DNA provided the template. Several biopsies per primary tumor were taken during surgery, spaced as far apart as possible. Patients with untreated, newly diagnosed non-small cell lung cancer underwent curative surgery. TCR beta CDR3 was amplified by multiplex PCR, first round around 10 cycles, 32 V and 13 J primers. In TCRdb, the multiplex PCR reads were re-called with MiXCR into one record per CDR3 protein. The table lists around 19,000 distinct CDR3 sequences, 25% to 35% of them singletons, with 4% to 5% in the top ten. This clonotype was seen a handful of times. CDR3 length: 13 residues. Germline V gives CDR1 SGHAT, CDR2 FQNNGV. Between the trimmed V and J ends, which lost 4 bases and 5 bases, there was a span of 11 bases.

This TCR came from a man between 40 and 49 years old with non-small cell lung cancer. Sequenced input: lung tumor tissue. The chain uses TRBV11-2 and TRBJ2-5; D gene ambiguous. The CDR3 reads CASSYGRRETQYF. The CDR3, as DNA: TGTGCCAGCAGCTATGGACGTAGGGAGACCCAGTACTTC.